Included here is one TCR beta chain sequence, with context. Its antigen is still unknown. No base-level quality is on record; no much larger clone is a single base apart. At the junction V is shortened by 1 base and J by 6 bases; bases outside the gene matches: 12. The CDR3 contains 16 residues, cysteine and phenylalanine counted. Only the CDR3 region is kept as DNA, spanning 48 bases read in frame from base 1. CDR1 and CDR2, looked up from the germline V gene (reference sequence), are SEHNR and FQNEAQ. TCRdb records Illumina NovaSeq 6000 as the sequencer. TCR cDNA was synthesized by 5'RACE template switching, through which a universal primer site and unique molecular identifiers were introduced. Priming for cDNA synthesis came from both the TCR alpha and TCR beta constant segments. Two PCR steps were used to amplify libraries, with sample barcodes and sequencing adapters being added in the second step. Sequencing of the libraries was done on either Illumina HiSeq 2500 (2x100 bp) or NovaSeq (2x150 bp). In the original analysis: Reads were demultiplexed and collapsed into UMI consensus sequences with MIGEC, and V(D)J alignment was performed with MiXCR. Using edgeR on replicate PBMC samples, clonotypes were called vaccine-responding if FDR was below 0.01 and the log2 fold change was above 5 up to day 15. Bulk clonotypes were assigned CD4 or CD8 identity according to which sequenced CD4 or CD8 repertoire held them at higher abundance. TCRdb trimmed public reads at Q25 via fastp, called clones via MiXCR and kept in-frame beta chains. Here each entry gathers all rows of one CDR3 protein and keeps the most common genes and DNA. These V and J calls derive from TCRdb rather than the authors' analysis. The sample table lists over 250,000 distinct CDR3 sequences, 4.1% of them with a count of one. The ten largest clones take up around 24% of the sample.

The sample is drawn from a study of T cells after yellow fever vaccination (dated by TCRdb to between 2018 and 2021). As for the study more broadly: The SMART-Seq v4 Ultra Low Input RNA kit was used to prepare libraries from fractions with low cell numbers. To follow T-cell clones before and after primary and booster YFV17D yellow fever vaccination, bulk TCR alpha and beta repertoires were sequenced over time. Two healthy male donors, one aged 18 to 30 and one aged 30 to 39 years, were included in the cohort. Bulk PBMC replicates and cell subsets were isolated from blood drawn at multiple timepoints before and after both primary and secondary immunization.

The sample's treatment or condition, from its label and the paper: live attenuated yellow fever vaccine strain. Two biological replicates of bulk PBMCs were collected at each blood-draw timepoint. PBMCs were isolated from peripheral blood using a standard Ficoll-Paque protocol. TriZol was used to extract RNA from bulk PBMCs, from CD4 and CD8 fractions, and from dextramer-positive and dextramer-negative fractions. What the research found in general, with its limitations: FACS-sorted repertoires could contain abundant contaminating clonotypes from the bulk population, so computational filtering was required. A small fraction of clonotypes showed up in both the CD4 and CD8 compartments, probably as a result of convergent recombination. The study included only two donors, which limits how far the findings can be generalized. The secondary T-cell response was weaker than the primary response but faster, peaking on day 5 instead of day 15. After the booster, most clones that had expanded after primary vaccination were detected again (nearly 98% of CD4 and about 88% of CD8), suggesting broad maintenance of memory.

The receptor's source is a man aged 18 to 29 who received the YFV17D yellow fever vaccine. This sequence uses TRBV7-9 and TRBJ2-7; TRBD2 matches 7 bases in the middle. Sequencing used PBMCs, obtained 5 days after the yellow fever booster vaccination. The DNA reads TGTGCCAGCAGCTTAGGTAAAGGGCGATTAGCGGGCGAGCAGTACTTC. It encodes CASSLGKGRLAGEQYF.